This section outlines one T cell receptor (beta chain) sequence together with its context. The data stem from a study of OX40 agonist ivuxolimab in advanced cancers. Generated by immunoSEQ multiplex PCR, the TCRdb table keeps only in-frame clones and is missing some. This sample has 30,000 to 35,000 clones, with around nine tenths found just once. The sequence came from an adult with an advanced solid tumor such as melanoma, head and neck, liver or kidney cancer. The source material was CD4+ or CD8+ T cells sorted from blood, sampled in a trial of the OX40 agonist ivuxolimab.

The CDR3 DNA follows: TGCGCCAGCAGGCTAGGGAACTATGGCTACACCTTC. Its protein product is CASRLGNYGYTF. The chain uses TRBV10-1 and TRBJ1-2; no firm D call. Trimming removed 6 bases at V and 2 bases at J, with 7 bases between. Per germline, CDR1 WNHNN and CDR2 SYGVQD (reference sequence). There are 12 residues in the CDR3.